The entry below gives a single T cell receptor beta chain sequence along with its context. It has no known antigen specificity. No much larger clonotype is one base removed from it; base qualities were not supplied. Whole blood was collected in K2EDTA tubes by collaborating institutions according to the institutions' own protocols. For TCRbeta analysis, collaborators shipped samples as frozen whole blood, isolated PBMCs, or DNA extracted from either of those sample types. TCRbeta CDR3 regions were amplified from genomic DNA by means of the immunoSEQ Assay, a bias-controlled multiplex PCR. The published analysis was carried out like this. The number of nucleated cells in each sample was estimated from the amplification of reference gene primers within the assay. Sequence reads were collapsed and filtered to measure the absolute abundance of every unique TCRbeta CDR3 rearrangement. For each sample, productive Simpson clonality was calculated as the square root of Simpson's diversity index over productive rearrangements. TCRdb stores this immuneACCESS table with in-frame sequences only. Part of the clones is absent; in the studies checked, under half of the shortfall reflects unresolved V genes, and no reason is known for the rest. That table is the source of V, J and clone size, and D and trimming were worked out from the DNA. This sample is represented by 120,000 or so clones; approximately 87% of them were singletons. The biggest ten clones account for 6.5% to 9% of the sample.

The junction shows trimming of 6 bases on V and 5 bases on J, plus 10 bases between the germline ends. The CDR3, from cysteine to phenylalanine, totals 12 residues. The sequence is cut down to CDR3 DNA, 36 bases in frame from base 1. CDR1 and CDR2 (KGHDR, SFDVKD) derive from the germline V gene. The record originates from a study of blood T cell repertoires in COVID-19 (TCRdb year 2020). For context, the study as a whole: Samples covering the acute and convalescent phases of COVID-19 were provided by collaborators in the United States, Italy and Spain. The prospective study material was composed of cDNA or gDNA derived from T cells, B-cell-depleted T cells, or PBMCs. Deeply sampled blood TCRbeta repertoires from subjects exposed to, actively infected with, or recovered from COVID-19 were included in the dataset. The repertoires were made available in a free public database intended to serve as a resource for research on the immune response to SARS-CoV-2. Samples were obtained from the ongoing ImmuneRACE study (first 160 participants) and from some 1,200 subjects provided by 6 global collaborators. Sample metadata almost always included a de-identified subject ID, COVID-19 status, age in years and sex. Where available, HLA class I and class II types were obtained from metadata supplied by the sample provider rather than from assay-based typing.

Overall study outcomes, separate from this receptor: Clinical and demographic metadata were provided uncurated, with the amount varying by source and participant.

This TCR was recovered from a man aged 50 to 59 with acute or convalescent COVID-19. Material for sequencing was peripheral blood. The rearranged segments are TRBV24-1 and TRBJ2-7; the D segment could be TRBD1, given 6 matching bases. The CDR3 in this case is CATSTTGNEQYF. In nucleotides, the sequence is TGTGCCACCAGTACTACAGGGAACGAGCAGTACTTC.